The entry that follows covers one T cell receptor (beta chain) sequence. Its target is unknown. This record comes from a study of shared clonotypes between healthy human individuals. In the study overall: Plates per donor: three CD4 naive, three CD4 memory, two CD8 naive, one CD8 memory. Study results and limitations: Memory subsets generally showed smaller estimated richness than naive subsets did. Some clonotypes were shared by all four sorted-subset donors, while others were not shared. The non-shared ones had lower generation probabilities than the shared ones.

V was pared by 5 bases and J by 7 bases, with 1 base of the junction left unmatched. This CDR3 has 13 residues. Germline CDR1 and CDR2: MDHEN and SYDVKM. Here immunoSEQ multiplex PCR was the method, and the copy in TCRdb shows in-frame clones only, minus some. The repertoire has 1.5 million to 1.9 million clones, approximately 98% of them found once; the top ten carry 0.4% to 0.45%. This TCR was recovered from a man aged 30-40 years in good health. Sequenced input: naive CD4+ T cells sorted from blood. Subset in this sample: CD45RA+ positively selected. V gene TRBV28 combines with J gene TRBJ2-1; 11 nucleotides agree with TRBD2. DNA for the CDR3: TGTGCCAGCAGTGTAGCGGGAGGGAATGAGCAGTTCTTC. Its translation is CASSVAGGNEQFF.